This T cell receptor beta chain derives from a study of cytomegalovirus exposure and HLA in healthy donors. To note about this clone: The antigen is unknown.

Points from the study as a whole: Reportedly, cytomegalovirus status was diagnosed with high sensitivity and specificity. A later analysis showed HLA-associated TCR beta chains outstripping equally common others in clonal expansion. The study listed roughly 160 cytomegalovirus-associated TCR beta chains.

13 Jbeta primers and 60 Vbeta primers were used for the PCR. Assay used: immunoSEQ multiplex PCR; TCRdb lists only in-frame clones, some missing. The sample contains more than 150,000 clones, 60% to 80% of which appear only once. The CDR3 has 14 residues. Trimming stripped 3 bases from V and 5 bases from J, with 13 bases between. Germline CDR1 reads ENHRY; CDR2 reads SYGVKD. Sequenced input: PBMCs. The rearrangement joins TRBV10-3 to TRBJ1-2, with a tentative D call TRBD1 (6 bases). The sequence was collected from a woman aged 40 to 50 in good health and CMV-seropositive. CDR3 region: CAISDQGLGYGYTF. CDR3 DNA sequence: TGTGCCATCAGTGACCAGGGGCTGGGGTATGGCTACACCTTC.